The text below deals with one T cell receptor (beta chain). This sample is drawn from a study of blood T cell repertoires in COVID-19. Background on the study: Samples of COVID-19 (acute and convalescent) were obtained from the United States, Italy and Spain.

The table came from immunoSEQ multiplex PCR; TCRdb's copy has only in-frame clones and leaves some out. The sample holds under 250,000 clones, over 75% seen once. V lost 6 bases to trimming and J lost 3 bases; unmatched junction nucleotides: 9. This CDR3 region has 15 residues. Germline V gives CDR1 SNHLY, CDR2 FYNNEI. Sequenced sample: peripheral blood. The rearrangement uses TRBV2 and TRBJ1-1; 8 nucleotides agree with TRBD1. This sequence originates from a woman in her 40s with acute or convalescent COVID-19. The CDR3 protein is CASSGEGQADTEAFF. The DNA of the CDR3 is TGTGCCAGCAGCGGCGAGGGACAGGCGGACACTGAAGCTTTCTTT. Full variable domain (rest looked up from reference TRBV2 and TRBJ1-1): EPEVTQTPSHQVTQMGQEVILRCVPISNHLYFYWYRQILGQKVEFLVSFYNNEISEKSEIFDDQFSVERPDGSNFTLKIRSTKLEDSAMYFCASSGEGQADTEAFFGQGTRLTVV.